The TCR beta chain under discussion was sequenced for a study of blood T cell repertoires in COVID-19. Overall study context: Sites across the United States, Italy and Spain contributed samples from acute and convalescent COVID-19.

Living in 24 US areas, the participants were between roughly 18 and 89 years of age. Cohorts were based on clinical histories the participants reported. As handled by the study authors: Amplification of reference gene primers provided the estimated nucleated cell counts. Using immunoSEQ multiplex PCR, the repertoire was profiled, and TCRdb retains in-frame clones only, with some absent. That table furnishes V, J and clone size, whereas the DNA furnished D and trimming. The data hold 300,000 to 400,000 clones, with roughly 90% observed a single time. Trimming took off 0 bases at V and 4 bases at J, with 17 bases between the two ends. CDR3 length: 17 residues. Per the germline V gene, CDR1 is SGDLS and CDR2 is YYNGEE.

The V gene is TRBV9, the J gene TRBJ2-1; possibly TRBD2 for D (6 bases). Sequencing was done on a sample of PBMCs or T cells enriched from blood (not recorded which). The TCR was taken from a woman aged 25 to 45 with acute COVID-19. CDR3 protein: CASSVGAGWPTYNEQFF. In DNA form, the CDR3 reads TGTGCCAGCAGCGTAGGGGCGGGGTGGCCTACTTACAATGAGCAGTTCTTC.